Given below is one T cell receptor (beta chain) in context. The sample comes from a study of blood T cell repertoires in COVID-19. Turning to the study itself: The United States, Italy and Spain supplied acute and convalescent COVID-19 samples. T cells, B-cell-depleted T cells, or PBMCs provided the cDNA or gDNA that served as material.

Authors' methods: From reference gene primer amplification, estimates of nucleated cell counts were derived. Data came from immunoSEQ multiplex PCR; TCRdb stores just in-frame clones and leaves some out. V and J calls and clone size come straight from that table; D and trimming were deduced from the DNA. The data contain roughly 42,000 clones, roughly nine tenths of them singletons. The CDR3 sequence is 12 residues long. Germline-derived CDR1 and CDR2 are MGHDK and SYGVNS. Losses at the gene ends were 6 bases for V and 10 bases for J; bases not matched to a gene: 8. The sequenced sample was peripheral blood. The TCR was taken from a human donor in a cohort sampled during active COVID-19. The chain carries TRBV25-1 and TRBJ1-1; 7 bases are shared with TRBD1. CDR3 in amino acids: CASSRPPGGAFF. For the CDR3, the DNA is TGTGCCAGCAGCCGCCCCCCAGGGGGAGCTTTCTTT.